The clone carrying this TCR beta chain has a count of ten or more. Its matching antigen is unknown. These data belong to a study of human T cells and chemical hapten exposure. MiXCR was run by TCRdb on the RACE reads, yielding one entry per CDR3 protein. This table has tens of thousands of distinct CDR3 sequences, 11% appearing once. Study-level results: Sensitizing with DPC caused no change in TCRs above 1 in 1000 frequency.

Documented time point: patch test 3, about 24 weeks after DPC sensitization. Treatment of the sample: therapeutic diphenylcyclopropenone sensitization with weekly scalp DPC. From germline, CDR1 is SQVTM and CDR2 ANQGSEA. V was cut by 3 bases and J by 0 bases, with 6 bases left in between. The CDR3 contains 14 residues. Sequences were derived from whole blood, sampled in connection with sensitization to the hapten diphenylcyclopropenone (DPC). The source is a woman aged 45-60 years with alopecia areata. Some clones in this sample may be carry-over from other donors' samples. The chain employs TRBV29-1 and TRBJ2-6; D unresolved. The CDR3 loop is CSVDEASGANVLTF. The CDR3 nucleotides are TGCAGCGTTGATGAGGCCTCTGGGGCCAACGTCCTGACTTTC.